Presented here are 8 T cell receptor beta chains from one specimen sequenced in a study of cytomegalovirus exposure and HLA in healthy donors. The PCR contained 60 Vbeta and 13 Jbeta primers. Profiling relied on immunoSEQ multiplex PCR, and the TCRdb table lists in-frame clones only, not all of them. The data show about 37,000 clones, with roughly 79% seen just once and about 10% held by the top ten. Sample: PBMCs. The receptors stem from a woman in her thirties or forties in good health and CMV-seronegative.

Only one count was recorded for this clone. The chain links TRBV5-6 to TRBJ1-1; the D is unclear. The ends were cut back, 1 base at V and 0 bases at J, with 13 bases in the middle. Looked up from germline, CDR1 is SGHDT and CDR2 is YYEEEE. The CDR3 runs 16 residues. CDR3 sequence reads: CASSLPRTGMNTEAFF. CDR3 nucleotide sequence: TGTGCCAGCAGCTTGCCCAGGACGGGGATGAACACTGAAGCTTTCTTT. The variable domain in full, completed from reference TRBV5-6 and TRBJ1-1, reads DAGVTQSPTHLIKTRGQQVTLRCSPKSGHDTVSWYQQALGQGPQFIFQYYEEEERQRGNFPDRFSGHQFPNYSSELNVNALLLGDSALYLCASSLPRTGMNTEAFFGQGTRLTVV.

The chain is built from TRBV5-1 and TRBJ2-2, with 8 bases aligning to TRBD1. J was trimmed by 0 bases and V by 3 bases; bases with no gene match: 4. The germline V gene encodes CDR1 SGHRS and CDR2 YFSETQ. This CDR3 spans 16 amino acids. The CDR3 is CASSSSGGSNTGELFF. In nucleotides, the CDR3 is TGCGCCAGCAGCTCGTCAGGGGGCTCGAACACCGGGGAGCTGTTTTTT.

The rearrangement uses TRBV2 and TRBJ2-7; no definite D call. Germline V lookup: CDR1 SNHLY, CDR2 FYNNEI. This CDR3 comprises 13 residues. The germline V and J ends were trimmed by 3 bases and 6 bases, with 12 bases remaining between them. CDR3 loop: CASSEVTTGEQYF. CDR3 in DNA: TGTGCCAGCAGTGAGGTTACGACTGGCGAGCAGTACTTC.

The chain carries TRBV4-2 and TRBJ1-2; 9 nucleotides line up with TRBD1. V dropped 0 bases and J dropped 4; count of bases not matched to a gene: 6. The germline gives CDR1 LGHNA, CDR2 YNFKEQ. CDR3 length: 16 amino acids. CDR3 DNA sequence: TGTGCCAGCAGCCAAGATTCCGGGACAGGGATCTATGGCTACACCTTC. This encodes CASSQDSGTGIYGYTF.

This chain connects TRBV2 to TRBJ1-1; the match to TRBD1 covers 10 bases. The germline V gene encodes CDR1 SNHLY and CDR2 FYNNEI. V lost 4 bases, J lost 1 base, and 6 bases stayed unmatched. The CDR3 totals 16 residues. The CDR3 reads CASSAGTGVTNTEAFF. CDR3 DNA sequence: TGTGCCAGCAGTGCTGGGACAGGGGTAACGAACACTGAAGCTTTCTTT.

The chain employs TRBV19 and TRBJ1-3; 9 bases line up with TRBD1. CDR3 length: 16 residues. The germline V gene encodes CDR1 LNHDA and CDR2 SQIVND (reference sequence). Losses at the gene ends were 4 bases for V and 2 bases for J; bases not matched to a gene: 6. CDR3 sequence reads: CASSRGQGLTGNTIYF. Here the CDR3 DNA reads TGTGCCAGTAGTAGGGGACAGGGACTTACTGGAAACACCATATATTTT.

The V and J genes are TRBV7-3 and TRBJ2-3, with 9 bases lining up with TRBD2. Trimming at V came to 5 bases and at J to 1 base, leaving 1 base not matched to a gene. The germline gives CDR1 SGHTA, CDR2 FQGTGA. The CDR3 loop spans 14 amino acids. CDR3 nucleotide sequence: TGTGCCAGCAGCCGGACTAGCGGCACAGATACGCAGTATTTT. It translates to CASSRTSGTDTQYF.

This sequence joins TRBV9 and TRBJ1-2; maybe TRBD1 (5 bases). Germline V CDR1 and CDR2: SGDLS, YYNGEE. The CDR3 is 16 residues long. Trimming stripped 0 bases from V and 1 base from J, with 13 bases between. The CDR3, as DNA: TGTGCCAGCAGCGTAGGCACAGGCCAATTTAACTATGGCTACACCTTC. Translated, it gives CASSVGTGQFNYGYTF.